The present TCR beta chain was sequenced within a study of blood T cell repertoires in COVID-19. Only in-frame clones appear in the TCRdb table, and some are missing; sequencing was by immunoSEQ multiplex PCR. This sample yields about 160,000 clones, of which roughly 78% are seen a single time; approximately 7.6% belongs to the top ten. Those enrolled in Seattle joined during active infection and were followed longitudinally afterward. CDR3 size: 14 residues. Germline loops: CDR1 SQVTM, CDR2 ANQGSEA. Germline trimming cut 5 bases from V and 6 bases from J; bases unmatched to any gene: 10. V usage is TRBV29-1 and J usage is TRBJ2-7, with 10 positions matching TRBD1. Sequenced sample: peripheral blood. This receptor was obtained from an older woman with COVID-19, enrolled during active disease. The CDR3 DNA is TGCAGCGTTTCCCCCGGGACAGGGGTTACCGAGCAGTACTTC. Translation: CSVSPGTGVTEQYF.